These 25 T cell receptor beta chains came from one sample sequenced in a study of CD8+ T cells in alopecia areata. The authors extracted RNA and reverse transcribed it into cDNA as the sequencing template. The assay was immunoSEQ multiplex PCR, and TCRdb's table has in-frame clones only and misses some. The sample includes roughly 180,000 clones, about 55% of them seen just once. Stated treatment: oral pan-JAK inhibitor, 5-10 mg twice daily. Sequences were derived from CD8+ T cells sorted from blood, sampled at week 24, from a patient treated with tofacitinib. All receptors derive from a human donor with alopecia areata.

This clone was counted a single time. V gene TRBV4-3 combines with J gene TRBJ1-5; D is unclear. The CDR3 runs to 15 residues. Germline CDR1 and CDR2: LGHNA and YSLEER. With 0 bases removed from V and 5 bases from J, the gap between germline ends came to 11 bases. In DNA form, the CDR3 reads TGCGCCAGCAGCCAAGAAAGGACCCCAGATCAGCCCCAGCATTTT. This encodes CASSQERTPDQPQHF.

In this sample, this clone turned up once. V gene TRBV7-8 combines with J gene TRBJ1-1; 7 nucleotides line up with TRBD1. Germline lookup yields CDR1 SGHVS and CDR2 FQNEAQ. V trimming: 5 bases; J trimming: 9 bases; junction bases outside the gene matches: 18. The CDR3 is made up of 16 amino acids. The CDR3 region is CASSARTGEDYLKAFF. The CDR3 bases are TGTGCCAGCAGCGCCCGGACAGGTGAAGACTACTTGAAAGCTTTCTTT.

A few counts support this clone. Other DNA sequences in this sample translate to the same CDR3. This chain links TRBV29-1 with TRBJ2-2; 13 nucleotides align to TRBD2. The CDR3 consists of 16 residues. From germline, CDR1 is SQVTM and CDR2 ANQGSEA. The junction had 1 base not matched to a gene; V was cut back by 1 base and J by 2 bases. CDR3 sequence: CSVEGTSGGNTGELFF. DNA for the CDR3: TGCAGCGTTGAAGGGACTAGCGGGGGAAACACCGGGGAGCTGTTTTTT.

The V gene is TRBV6-1, the J gene TRBJ1-1, with TRBD1 as a possible D gene (5 bases). The V gene's germline CDR1 is MNHNS and CDR2 SASEGT. CDR3 length: 13 residues. Trimming took off 6 bases at V and 4 bases at J, with 12 bases between the two ends. The CDR3 DNA reads TGTGCCAGCAGCCAGTGGAGGGGCACTGAAGCTTTCTTT. Translated: CASSQWRGTEAFF.

The chain joins TRBV2 to TRBJ1-2; D remains unclear. V was pared by 4 bases and J by 4 bases, with 10 bases between. The CDR3 runs to 13 residues. Looked up from germline, CDR1 is SNHLY and CDR2 is FYNNEI. The chain's CDR3 is CASSAVEIYGYTF. For the CDR3, the DNA is TGTGCCAGCAGTGCGGTCGAGATCTATGGCTACACCTTC.

The chain couples TRBV4-1 to TRBJ1-5, with TRBD1 identical over 8 bases. The CDR3 spans 14 residues. Trimming removed 4 bases from V and 9 bases from J; junction bases left unmatched: 8. Germline CDR1 reads MGHRA; CDR2 reads YSYEKL. The CDR3 bases are TGCGCCAGCAGCCTGGACAGGGAGGTTTGGCCCCAGCATTTT. This translates into CASSLDREVWPQHF.

The genes are TRBV7-8 and TRBJ2-5; TRBD1 agrees at 10 bases. The CDR3 contains 15 residues. V gave up 6 bases and J gave up 5 bases; unmatched junction bases: 9. Germline V gene data show CDR1 as SGHVS and CDR2 as FQNEAQ. The CDR3 spells CASRVGTGDGETQYF. CDR3 coding DNA: TGTGCCAGCAGAGTTGGGACAGGGGATGGGGAGACCCAGTACTTC.

V is TRBV30 and J is TRBJ1-2; tentatively, D is TRBD1 (6 bases). CDR3 length: 10 amino acids. Germline values: CDR1 GTSNPN, CDR2 SVGIG (reference sequence). V was pared by 6 bases and J by 5 bases, with 7 bases between. The CDR3 DNA reads TGTGCCTGTCAGGGGTATGGCTACACCTTC. Its translation is CACQGYGYTF.

The genes are TRBV29-1 and TRBJ2-1; D assignment may be TRBD1 or TRBD2 (6 bases each). Germline V gene lookup returns CDR1 SQVTM and CDR2 ANQGSEA. V was trimmed by 3 bases and J by 0 bases, leaving 15 bases between them. The CDR3 is 16 amino acids. CDR3 nucleotide sequence: TGCAGCGTTGAGGGGGCGGGACAAATCTCCTACAATGAGCAGTTCTTC. This sequence encodes CSVEGAGQISYNEQFF.

This clone was picked up a small number of times. V usage is TRBV29-1 and J usage is TRBJ2-5, with 10 bases lining up with TRBD1. Germline V lookup: CDR1 SQVTM, CDR2 ANQGSEA. This CDR3 spans 14 amino acids. Unmatched junction bases numbered 7, after V lost 5 bases and J lost 4 bases. CDR3 in DNA: TGCAGCGTTCTCGACAGGGGGCTTTTAGAGACCCAGTACTTC. Protein product: CSVLDRGLLETQYF.

The rearrangement uses TRBV2 and TRBJ2-7; D might be TRBD2 (5 bases). Germline CDR1 is SNHLY and CDR2 is FYNNEI. The V end was cut by 4 bases, the J end by 4 bases, with 11 bases between. There are 13 residues in the CDR3. The CDR3 reads CASSAGVGYEQYF. The CDR3 bases are TGTGCCAGCAGTGCCGGGGTTGGGTACGAGCAGTACTTC.

V and J are TRBV4-3 and TRBJ2-7; the match to TRBD2 covers 11 bases. V lost 1 base to trimming and J lost 2 bases; unmatched junction nucleotides: 7. The CDR3 length is 17 residues. Germline V gives CDR1 LGHNA, CDR2 YSLEER. CDR3 sequence: CASSQGLAGGPPYEQYF. As DNA, the CDR3 is TGCGCCAGCAGCCAAGGGCTAGCGGGGGGCCCCCCCTACGAGCAGTACTTC.

The chain couples TRBV4-1 to TRBJ1-2; 8 bases fit TRBD1. Germline V gene data show CDR1 as MGHRA and CDR2 as YSYEKL. The CDR3 spans 15 residues. V was clipped by 2 bases and J by 6 bases; unmatched bases: 8. CDR3 nucleotide sequence: TGCGCCAGCAGCCAAACCACGGACAGGGAGGATGGCTACACCTTC. Its translation: CASSQTTDREDGYTF.

The genes are TRBV13 and TRBJ2-7, with D perhaps TRBD1 (6 bases). Germline CDR1 reads PRHDT; CDR2 reads FYEKMQ (reference sequence). This CDR3 is built from 13 residues. V was cut by 0 bases and J by 7 bases, with 10 bases left in between. The CDR3 loop is CASSLGQGIEQYF. Here the CDR3 DNA reads TGTGCCAGCAGCTTAGGCCAGGGGATAGAGCAGTACTTC. Drawing the rest from reference TRBV13 and TRBJ2-7, the complete variable domain is AAGVIQSPRHLIKEKRETATLKCYPIPRHDTVYWYQQGPGQDPQFLISFYEKMQSDKGSIPDRFSAQQFSDYHSELNMSSLELGDSALYFCASSLGQGIEQYFGPGTRLTVT.

This clone has just a few counts. This chain links TRBV28 with TRBJ2-3, with a possible D match to TRBD2 (6 bases). V dropped 8 bases and J dropped 3 bases, with 12 bases sitting between them. Per the germline V gene, CDR1 is MDHEN and CDR2 is SYDVKM. The CDR3 loop spans 13 amino acids. In DNA form, the CDR3 reads TGTGCCAGCTCGGAGGGATTGACAGATACGCAGTATTTT. The encoded protein is CASSEGLTDTQYF.

The CDR3 sequence: CASGSGDTQYF. The CDR3 nucleotides are TGTGCCAGCGGGAGCGGGGATACGCAGTATTTT. The chain employs TRBV11-2 and TRBJ2-3; tentative D call: TRBD2 (6 bases). The CDR3 is 11 residues long. Between the trimmed V and J ends, which lost 8 bases and 6 bases, there was a span of 9 bases. Germline CDR1 SGHAT, CDR2 FQNNGV.

The J gene is TRBJ2-3, the V gene TRBV6-6, with D uncertain. The V end was cut by 0 bases, the J end by 2 bases, with 3 bases between. The CDR3 is 13 residues long. Germline V gene data show CDR1 as MNHNY and CDR2 as SVGAGI (reference sequence). This CDR3 is CASSYSLTDTQYF. The DNA of the CDR3 is TGTGCCAGCAGTTACTCACTCACAGATACGCAGTATTTT.

V gene TRBV7-9 combines with J gene TRBJ2-7; TRBD1 might be the D (5 bases). Trimming removed 5 bases at V and 5 bases at J, with 16 bases between. This CDR3 has 14 residues. Germline-derived CDR1 and CDR2 are SEHNR and FQNEAQ (reference sequence). Here the CDR3 reads CASSMDTGTDEQYF. The CDR3 DNA is TGTGCCAGCAGCATGGACACGGGTACGGACGAGCAGTACTTC.

The chain employs TRBV7-2 and TRBJ1-5; D gene ambiguous. Trimming took off 5 bases at V and 4 bases at J, with 9 bases between the two ends. Germline CDR1 and CDR2: SGHTA and FQGNSA. The CDR3 loop spans 13 amino acids. CDR3 sequence reads: CASSEGGNQPQHF. The CDR3 DNA is TGTGCCAGCAGCGAGGGAGGGAATCAGCCCCAGCATTTT.

This clone was picked up a small number of times. The same CDR3 can be traced to other DNA sequences in this sample. V usage is TRBV5-6 and J usage is TRBJ2-3; D is uncertain. The CDR3 has 11 amino acids. The germline V gene has CDR1 SGHDT and CDR2 YYEEEE. The V gene lost 2 bases and the J gene lost 3 bases, with 1 base spanning the gap. CDR3: CASSLTDTQYF. The CDR3, as DNA: TGTGCCAGCAGCTTAACAGATACGCAGTATTTT. Using reference TRBV5-6 and TRBJ2-3 for the parts outside the CDR3, the full variable domain is DAGVTQSPTHLIKTRGQQVTLRCSPKSGHDTVSWYQQALGQGPQFIFQYYEEEERQRGNFPDRFSGHQFPNYSSELNVNALLLGDSALYLCASSLTDTQYFGPGTRLTVL.

The chain uses TRBV5-1 and TRBJ2-3; 10 positions agree with TRBD2. J lost 3 bases, V lost 4 bases, and 11 bases had no gene match. The germline V gene has CDR1 SGHRS and CDR2 YFSETQ. The length of the CDR3 is 17 residues. The CDR3 DNA follows: TGCGCCAGCAGCCCCCTGACTAGCGGGCGCTTTACAGATACGCAGTATTTT. Translated: CASSPLTSGRFTDTQYF.

The chain recombines TRBV27 with TRBJ2-6, with 9 nucleotides matching TRBD2. The CDR3 consists of 18 residues. CDR1 MNHEY and CDR2 SMNVEV come from the germline V gene (reference sequence). V gave up 0 bases and J gave up 5 bases; unmatched junction bases: 8. The CDR3, as DNA: TGTGCCAGCAGTTTATCGTATGGCGGGAGGGCCTGGGCCAACGTCCTGACTTTC. Translating gives CASSLSYGGRAWANVLTF.

This chain uses TRBV19 with TRBJ1-2, with TRBD1 as a possible D gene (5 bases). Trimming removed 6 bases at V and 4 bases at J, with 12 bases between. The CDR3 runs 13 residues. Germline loops: CDR1 LNHDA, CDR2 SQIVND (reference sequence). The CDR3 reads CASSLQGSYGYTF. For the CDR3, the DNA is TGTGCCAGTAGCCTCCAGGGATCCTATGGCTACACCTTC.

The chain combines TRBV27 with TRBJ2-1; D may match TRBD1 or TRBD2 (5 bases each). CDR1 is MNHEY, CDR2 SMNVEV, per germline (reference sequence). Trimming removed 7 bases at V and 8 bases at J, with 15 bases between. The CDR3 contains 13 residues. This CDR3 is CASNPYGGDEQFF. The DNA for the CDR3 is TGTGCCAGCAATCCCTATGGGGGAGATGAGCAGTTCTTC.

This clone was counted a few times. The chain recombines TRBV6-5 with TRBJ2-3; D might be TRBD2 (5 bases). V was pared by 0 bases and J by 2 bases, with 12 bases between. The CDR3 has 16 amino acids. Per the germline V gene, CDR1 is MNHEY and CDR2 is SVGAGI. The CDR3 loop is CASSYSIGDSTDTQYF. CDR3 nucleotides: TGTGCCAGCAGTTACTCGATCGGGGATTCCACAGATACGCAGTATTTT.